This T cell receptor (beta chain) was captured by sequencing in a study of shared clonotypes between healthy human individuals. Assay: immunoSEQ multiplex PCR; the TCRdb copy retains only in-frame clones and omits some. The sample shows around 700,000 clones, 55% to 85% of them seen only once. The CDR3 runs 17 residues. CDR1 SGDLS and CDR2 YYNGEE come from the germline V gene. The V gene end was trimmed by 4 bases and the J gene end by 5 bases; junction bases not matched to a gene: 14. The receptor was isolated from a young woman in good health. This chain links TRBV9 with TRBJ2-2, with TRBD2 identical over 7 bases. The sequencing input was memory CD4+ T cells sorted from blood. Stated subset: CD45RA-negative fraction. The CDR3 nucleotides are TGTGCCAGCAGCTCGAGGGCGGGAGCATTCTCTACCGGGGAGCTGTTTTTT. Translation: CASSSRAGAFSTGELFF. The entire variable domain, with the rest obtained from reference TRBV9 and TRBJ2-2, is as follows: DSGVTQTPKHLITATGQRVTLRCSPRSGDLSVYWYQQSLDQGLQFLIQYYNGEERAKGNILERFSAQQFPDLHSELNLSSLELGDSALYFCASSSRAGAFSTGELFFGEGSRLTVL.